This TCR beta chain was sequenced during a study of regulatory T cells in long-lasting Graves disease. Notes on the study in general: Persistent disease samples used TRBV28, TRBJ1-2 and TRBJ2-5 preferentially.

This clonotype was picked up many times. No antigen is known for it. As for time point: newly diagnosed GD, antithyroid drugs for less than 3 months. The TCR library used RNA extracted from PBMCs. This CDR3 spans 15 amino acids. V was clipped by 3 bases and J by 0 bases, with 12 bases between them. Relying on iRepertoire HTBI primers and Arm-PCR of CDR3 regions, the team built TCR beta libraries. TCRdb reanalysed the multiplex PCR reads using MiXCR and keeps one entry per CDR3 protein. The data hold approximately 460,000 distinct CDR3 sequences, with 15% to 20% observed a single time. This sample was shared with a second study, whose subject was T cells in Graves' hyperthyroidism and ophthalmopathy.

The rearrangement uses TRBV12-3 or TRBV12-4 and TRBJ2-7, with a weak D call TRBD2 (5 bases). This receptor was identified in a woman in her twenties or thirties with Graves disease. Sequenced material: peripheral blood mononuclear cells (PBMCs), taken at new diagnosis, from a patient treated with antithyroid drugs. The CDR3 is CASSLVPEASYEQYF. The DNA of the CDR3 is TGTGCCAGCAGTTTGGTCCCGGAGGCCTCCTACGAGCAGTACTTC.